The entry below describes one TCR beta chain. Its antigen remains unidentified. This record comes from a study of T cell responses to AZD1222 COVID-19 vaccine. Whole-study results and caveats: The donor group comprised mostly white British people and more females; the analysis possibly underestimated clonal diversity. Targeting of unmutated variant regions was reportedly seen in nearly half of spike-specific TCRs. The repertoires were collected only after the peak T cell response.

The assay was immunoSEQ multiplex PCR, and TCRdb's table has in-frame clones only and misses some. The sample yields fewer than 150,000 clones, about nine tenths seen once. The J segment lost 7 bases and the V segment lost 3 bases, leaving 9 bases of the junction unmatched. The germline V gene encodes CDR1 MNHEY and CDR2 SVGAGI. The length of the CDR3 is 15 residues. The source was peripheral blood, collected on day 0 of AZD1222 vaccination. The J gene is TRBJ2-1, the V gene TRBV6-5, with 7 bases aligning to TRBD1. This clonotype was obtained from an adult in good health. CDR3 DNA: TGTGCCAGCAGTTATCGGGGACAGTTCGGAAATGAGCAGTTCTTC. Translation gives CASSYRGQFGNEQFF.